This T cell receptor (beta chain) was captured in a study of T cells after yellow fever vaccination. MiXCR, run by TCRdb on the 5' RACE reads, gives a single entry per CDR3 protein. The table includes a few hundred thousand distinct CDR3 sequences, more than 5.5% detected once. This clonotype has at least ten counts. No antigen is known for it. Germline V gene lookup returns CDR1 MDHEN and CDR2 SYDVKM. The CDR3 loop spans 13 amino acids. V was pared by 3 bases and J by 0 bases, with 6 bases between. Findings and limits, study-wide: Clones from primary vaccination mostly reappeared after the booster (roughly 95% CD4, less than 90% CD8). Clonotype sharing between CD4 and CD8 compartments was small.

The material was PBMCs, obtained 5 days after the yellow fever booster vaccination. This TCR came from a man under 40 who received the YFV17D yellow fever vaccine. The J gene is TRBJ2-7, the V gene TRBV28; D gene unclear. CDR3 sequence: CASSLAPSYEQYF. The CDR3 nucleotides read TGTGCCAGCAGTTTGGCCCCCTCCTACGAGCAGTACTTC.